A single sample is the source of the 27 T cell receptor beta chains below, sequenced in a study of CD4 T cells in relation to SARS-CoV-2 and coronaviruses. No antigen has been assigned to these receptors. Generated by immunoSEQ multiplex PCR, the TCRdb table keeps only in-frame clones and is missing some. The table lists about 18,000 clones, roughly 80% of them singletons. CD4+ T cells from unexposed donors were obtained before the COVID-19 pandemic (2011-2018). After roughly ten days of culture, CD4+ T cells were isolated. Material: CD4+ T cells from PBMCs, cultured in vitro. Receptors originate from a human donor in good health.

This chain links TRBV6-1 with TRBJ1-3, with D uncertain. Between the trimmed V and J ends, which lost 1 base and 4 bases, there was a span of 2 bases. Germline CDR1 and CDR2: MNHNS and SASEGT. This CDR3 spans 12 amino acids. The CDR3 region is CASSEVGNTIYF. The DNA for the CDR3 is TGTGCCAGCAGTGAAGTCGGAAACACCATATATTTT.

This chain joins TRBV19 and TRBJ2-5; D gene uncertain. In germline, CDR1 is LNHDA, CDR2 SQIVND (reference sequence). Trimming stripped 3 bases from V and 4 bases from J, with 15 bases between. This CDR3 region has 15 residues. CDR3 in DNA: TGTGCCAGTAGTATTGGATCTCCCCCTCTAGAGACCCAGTACTTC. It encodes CASSIGSPPLETQYF. Together with reference TRBV19 and TRBJ2-5, the CDR3 gives the full variable domain: DGGITQSPKYLFRKEGQNVTLSCEQNLNHDAMYWYRQDPGQGLRLIYYSQIVNDFQKGDIAEGYSVSREKKESFPLTVTSAQKNPTAFYLCASSIGSPPLETQYFGPGTRLLVL.

This sequence joins TRBV19 and TRBJ2-3, with 10 bases matching TRBD1. The CDR3 is 15 residues long. J lost 4 bases, V lost 3 bases, and 4 bases had no gene match. Germline V gene data show CDR1 as LNHDA and CDR2 as SQIVND (reference sequence). The CDR3 DNA is TGTGCCAGTAGTATGGGACAGGGGATCGCAGATACGCAGTATTTT. Translating gives CASSMGQGIADTQYF.

The J gene is TRBJ1-4, the V gene TRBV12-3 or TRBV12-4; D not certain. This CDR3 has 13 residues. V was cut by 3 bases and J by 8 bases, with 10 bases left in between. CDR3 region: CASSLGLWEKLFF. CDR3 nucleotide sequence: TGTGCCAGCAGTTTGGGTCTTTGGGAAAAACTGTTTTTT.

This clone has a handful of counts. The chain uses TRBV5-1 and TRBJ1-3; no clear D. The CDR3 runs to 14 residues. Trimming took 4 bases from V and 0 from J, leaving 8 bases between them. Looked up from germline, CDR1 is SGHRS and CDR2 is YFSETQ. The CDR3 nucleotides read TGCGCCAGCAGCGTGACAAGCTCTGGAAACACCATATATTTT. It yields the protein CASSVTSSGNTIYF.

V usage is TRBV9 and J usage is TRBJ2-7; TRBD1 matches at 7 bases. From germline, CDR1 is SGDLS and CDR2 YYNGEE. CDR3 size: 16 residues. Trimming at V came to 4 bases and at J to 3 bases, leaving 13 bases not matched to a gene. CDR3 loop: CASSLRGQARFYEQYF. CDR3 nucleotide sequence: TGTGCCAGCAGCCTACGCGGACAGGCCCGCTTCTACGAGCAGTACTTC.

The CDR3 region is CASYLSPLAREGNEQFF. The CDR3 region has the DNA TGTGCCAGCTACCTCTCCCCCCTAGCACGGGAGGGCAATGAGCAGTTCTTC. The J gene is TRBJ2-1, the V gene TRBV2; TRBD2 matches 8 bases. V was pared by 8 bases and J by 6 bases, with 18 bases of the junction left unmatched. This CDR3 contains 17 residues. Germline V CDR1 and CDR2: SNHLY, FYNNEI.

V and J are TRBV19 and TRBJ2-1; TRBD1 might be the D (8 bases). The ends were cut back, 9 bases at V and 6 bases at J, with 15 bases in the middle. Per germline, CDR1 LNHDA and CDR2 SQIVND (reference sequence). The CDR3 is 13 residues long. The CDR3 nucleotides are TGTGCCAGCAGACAGGGGAGGGTCAATGAGCAGTTCTTC. Amino acid sequence: CASRQGRVNEQFF.

The chain recombines TRBV4-1 with TRBJ2-7; TRBD1 matches at 11 bases. This CDR3 region has 16 residues. V was pared by 4 bases and J by 2 bases, with 7 bases of the junction left unmatched. Germline V lookup: CDR1 MGHRA, CDR2 YSYEKL. The CDR3 DNA is TGCGCCAGCAGCCCATCGGACAGGGGGCTCCCCTACGAGCAGTACTTC. Translating gives CASSPSDRGLPYEQYF.

This clone was seen a handful of times. This sequence joins TRBV10-1 and TRBJ1-1; maybe TRBD1 (5 bases). Germline CDR1 reads WNHNN; CDR2 reads SYGVQD (reference sequence). Trimming shortened V by 6 bases and J by 4 bases, and 9 bases separated the two germline ends. The CDR3 totals 12 residues. CDR3 in amino acids: CASRGDGTEAFF. For the CDR3, the DNA is TGCGCCAGCAGGGGGGATGGCACTGAAGCTTTCTTT.

This sequence joins TRBV7-9 and TRBJ2-2, with 7 bases lining up with TRBD2. This CDR3 contains 18 residues. Germline V gives CDR1 SEHNR, CDR2 FQNEAQ (reference sequence). Trimming cost V 5 bases and J 6 bases; bases outside gene matches: 18. CDR3 loop: CASSPMFGSGMYAGELFF. CDR3 coding DNA: TGTGCCAGCAGCCCGATGTTTGGGAGCGGGATGTATGCCGGGGAGCTGTTTTTT. Filled out from reference TRBV7-9 and TRBJ2-2, the complete variable domain reads DTGVSQNPRHKITKRGQNVTFRCDPISEHNRLYWYRQTLGQGPEFLTYFQNEAQLEKSRLLSDRFSAERPKGSFSTLEIQRTEQGDSAMYLCASSPMFGSGMYAGELFFGEGSRLTVL.

The chain joins TRBV13 to TRBJ1-4; D is uncertain. Germline V gene lookup returns CDR1 PRHDT and CDR2 FYEKMQ (reference sequence). There are 14 residues in the CDR3. V shed 4 bases and J shed 7 bases, with 13 bases lying between them. In DNA, the CDR3 is TGTGCCAGCAGCTCTCAGACCTCGGGTGAAAAACTGTTTTTT. Its protein product is CASSSQTSGEKLFF.

This clone appeared a few times. J is TRBJ2-1 and V is TRBV5-4; D is uncertain. The germline CDR1 and CDR2 sequences are SGHNT and YYREEE (reference sequence). Trimming cost V 4 bases and J 10 bases, with 15 bases left between them. This CDR3 has 13 residues. The CDR3 loop reads CASSQNPAGEQFF. CDR3 coding DNA: TGTGCCAGCAGCCAAAACCCCGCCGGGGAGCAGTTCTTC.

The chain carries TRBV3-1 (or the pseudogene TRBV3-2) and TRBJ1-5; the D is unclear. V dropped 1 base and J dropped 2 bases, with 6 bases sitting between them. There are 14 residues in the CDR3. The germline CDR1 and CDR2 sequences are LGHDT and YNNKEL (reference sequence). The CDR3 nucleotides are TGTGCCAGCAGCCAAGCGTCAGGCAATCAGCCCCAGCATTTT. It encodes CASSQASGNQPQHF.

This sequence joins TRBV24-1 and TRBJ1-5; 8 nucleotides match TRBD1. V shed 5 bases, J shed 4 bases, and the junction held 9 bases outside the gene matches. Germline CDR1 and CDR2: KGHDR and SFDVKD. The CDR3 totals 16 residues. The CDR3 DNA reads as TGTGCCACCAGTGGGGCAGGGGGCGCGGGGAATCAGCCCCAGCATTTT. This encodes CATSGAGGAGNQPQHF.

The chain uses TRBV6-4 and TRBJ2-1; 10 bases are shared with TRBD2. This CDR3 contains 17 residues. The V segment lost 1 base and the J segment 0 bases; nucleotides outside the gene matches: 3. Per germline, CDR1 MRHNA and CDR2 SNTAGT. CDR3 nucleotides: TGTGCCAGCAGTGACTGGACTAGCGGCACCTCCTACAATGAGCAGTTCTTC. It yields the protein CASSDWTSGTSYNEQFF.

V usage is TRBV7-9 and J usage is TRBJ2-5, with 7 bases fitting TRBD2. V trimming: 7 bases; J trimming: 4 bases; junction bases outside the gene matches: 12. Germline CDR1 is SEHNR and CDR2 is FQNEAQ (reference sequence). The CDR3 length is 15 residues. CDR3 sequence (DNA): TGTGCCAGCATCACAGGATTGGGGGGGGGAGAGACCCAGTACTTC. Residues: CASITGLGGGETQYF.

This clone was counted a single time. The chain recombines TRBV9 with TRBJ2-7, with no clear D. The length of the CDR3 is 12 residues. The germline gives CDR1 SGDLS, CDR2 YYNGEE. V dropped 4 bases and J dropped 5 bases, with 10 bases sitting between them. The CDR3 DNA follows: TGTGCCAGCAGCACGTTGGGGAACGAGCAGTACTTC. It yields the protein CASSTLGNEQYF.

V usage is TRBV5-4 and J usage is TRBJ2-7, with TRBD2 matching 8 bases. This CDR3 spans 15 amino acids. Trimming took 0 bases from V and 4 from J; bases not matched to a gene: 6. Germline CDR1 and CDR2: SGHNT and YYREEE (reference sequence). In DNA, the CDR3 is TGTGCCAGCAGCTTGGTTGATAGCGGGATTTACGAGCAGTACTTC. Translation: CASSLVDSGIYEQYF.

The chain recombines TRBV5-6 with TRBJ1-1, with D tentatively TRBD1 (6 bases). The CDR3 length is 15 residues. Trimming shortened V by 4 bases and J by 5 bases, and 18 bases separated the two germline ends. The germline CDR1 and CDR2 sequences are SGHDT and YYEEEE. The CDR3 DNA reads as TGTGCCAGCAGCCGCGCCGGACAGAGGGCGACTGAAGCTTTCTTT. Residues: CASSRAGQRATEAFF.

The rearrangement uses TRBV19 and TRBJ1-2; D is perhaps TRBD1 (5 bases). Germline V gene sequence: CDR1 LNHDA, CDR2 SQIVND (reference sequence). V lost 6 bases and J 2 bases, leaving 16 bases between the germline ends. The length of the CDR3 is 15 residues. In DNA form, the CDR3 reads TGTGCCAGTAGCAAACACCGGGACGGAAACTATGGCTACACCTTC. Its protein is CASSKHRDGNYGYTF.

The chain employs TRBV4-2 and TRBJ2-7; TRBD1 might be the D (6 bases). In germline, CDR1 is LGHNA, CDR2 YNFKEQ. This CDR3 is built from 15 residues. Trimming cost V 3 bases and J 3 bases, with 15 bases left between them. This CDR3 reads CASSQPGQGFYEQYF. CDR3 in DNA: TGTGCCAGCAGCCAGCCGGGACAAGGATTCTACGAGCAGTACTTC.

CDR3 sequence: CASSVGFPGNQPQHF. The DNA for the CDR3 is TGTGCCAGCAGTGTAGGTTTCCCTGGTAATCAGCCCCAGCATTTT. The chain couples TRBV2 to TRBJ1-5; D uncertain. V lost 4 bases and J 4 bases, leaving 14 bases between the germline ends. The CDR3 extends over 15 amino acids. CDR1 and CDR2 from the germline V gene are SNHLY and FYNNEI.

The chain joins TRBV7-9 to TRBJ2-1; 11 bases line up with TRBD2. The CDR3 is made up of 14 amino acids. The J segment lost 3 bases and the V segment lost 8 bases, leaving 3 bases of the junction unmatched. Germline values: CDR1 SEHNR, CDR2 FQNEAQ (reference sequence). The chain's CDR3 is CASPTSGGYNEQFF. Here the CDR3 DNA reads TGTGCCAGCCCAACTAGCGGGGGCTACAATGAGCAGTTCTTC.

In its sample, this clone was seen a few times. The chain is built from TRBV3-1 (or the pseudogene TRBV3-2) and TRBJ1-6; D is possibly TRBD1 (6 bases). Germline V gene data show CDR1 as LGHDT and CDR2 as YNNKEL (reference sequence). The length of the CDR3 is 15 residues. V shed 0 bases and J shed 6 bases, with 9 bases lying between them. The CDR3 here is CASSQDSQGNSPLHF. Here the CDR3 DNA reads TGTGCCAGCAGCCAAGATTCACAGGGTAATTCACCCCTCCACTTT.

This chain connects TRBV18 to TRBJ2-1, with D possibly TRBD1 on 6 matching bases. The CDR3 loop spans 12 amino acids. CDR1 is KGHSH and CDR2 is LQKENI in the germline V gene. V lost 4 bases and J 9 bases, leaving 10 bases between the germline ends. Written as DNA, the CDR3 is TGTGCCAGCTCACTATACAGGGTTGAGCAGTTCTTC. Residues: CASSLYRVEQFF.

The V call is TRBV27, the J call TRBJ2-2; TRBD2 might be the D (6 bases). The CDR3 has 14 residues. Trimming pared 4 bases from V and 6 bases from J, leaving 12 bases between. The germline gives CDR1 MNHEY, CDR2 SMNVEV (reference sequence). The CDR3 protein is CASSSSGVPGELFF. The CDR3 nucleotides are TGTGCCAGCAGTTCGTCGGGAGTGCCCGGGGAGCTGTTTTTT.